The 28 T cell receptor beta chains below all came from one sample that was sequenced in a study of blood T cell repertoires in COVID-19. Assay used: immunoSEQ multiplex PCR; TCRdb lists only in-frame clones, some missing. This table holds fewer than 450,000 clones, approximately 90% found once. Sequencing used peripheral blood. The receptors originated from a young woman who had recovered from COVID-19.

The rearrangement uses TRBV19 and TRBJ2-6; possibly TRBD2 for D (5 bases). V gave up 3 bases and J gave up 0 bases, with 9 bases separating them. CDR3 length: 16 residues. Germline CDR1 is LNHDA and CDR2 is SQIVND (reference sequence). The CDR3 loop is CASSMVGVSGANVLTF. In DNA form, the CDR3 reads TGTGCCAGTAGTATGGTCGGGGTCTCTGGGGCCAACGTCCTGACTTTC.

This chain uses TRBV3-1 (or the pseudogene TRBV3-2) with TRBJ2-3; TRBD2 aligns across 9 bases. This CDR3 contains 14 residues. With V trimmed by 3 bases and J by 9 bases, 7 bases remained unmatched. Looked up from germline, CDR1 is LGHDT and CDR2 is YNNKEL (reference sequence). CDR3 amino acids: CASSQTSGLKTQYF. The CDR3 nucleotides are TGTGCCAGCAGCCAGACTAGCGGCCTCAAGACGCAGTATTTT.

This rearrangement joins TRBV5-8 to TRBJ2-2; 7 bases fit TRBD1. Germline CDR1 and CDR2: SGHTS and YDEGEE. The CDR3 has 16 amino acids. The J segment lost 2 bases and the V segment lost 4 bases, leaving 8 bases of the junction unmatched. CDR3 loop: CASSALQGINTGELFF. CDR3 DNA sequence: TGTGCCAGCAGCGCCTTACAGGGGATTAACACCGGGGAGCTGTTTTTT.

This clone was seen just once. V and J are TRBV4-3 and TRBJ1-6, with 7 bases matching TRBD1. This CDR3 is built from 15 residues. Germline V gene data show CDR1 as LGHNA and CDR2 as YSLEER. J gave up 13 bases and V 0 bases, and 9 bases lay outside the gene matches. CDR3 in DNA: TGCGCCAGCAGCCAAGACCTCGGACAGGCCCGGCCCCTCCACTTT. The encoded protein is CASSQDLGQARPLHF.

The chain uses TRBV24-1 and TRBJ1-5; 10 bases agree with TRBD1. V dropped 7 bases and J dropped 6; count of bases not matched to a gene: 5. The germline V gene has CDR1 KGHDR and CDR2 SFDVKD. CDR3 length: 14 amino acids. The DNA for the CDR3 is TGTGCCACCAGGGGGACAGGGGTAGGTCAGCCCCAGCATTTT. Residues: CATRGTGVGQPQHF.

This rearrangement joins TRBV6-2 or TRBV6-3 to TRBJ2-7; 9 nucleotides match TRBD2. The germline CDR1 and CDR2 sequences are MNHEY and SVGEGT. This CDR3 is built from 15 residues. J was trimmed by 9 bases and V by 6 bases; bases with no gene match: 15. Written as DNA, the CDR3 is TGTGCCAGCAGCCTGGGACTAGCAACACCTAGAAGGCAGTACGTC. Translation gives CASSLGLATPRRQYV.

The gene calls are TRBV27 and TRBJ1-2; D unresolved. Trimming removed 0 bases at V and 8 bases at J, with 10 bases between. The CDR3 length is 13 residues. Germline values: CDR1 MNHEY, CDR2 SMNVEV (reference sequence). The CDR3 bases are TGTGCCAGCAGTTTATCGGCTTCTGTGGGCTACACCTTC. Protein sequence: CASSLSASVGYTF.

The V and J genes are TRBV4-3 and TRBJ1-2; D not certain. Germline loops: CDR1 LGHNA, CDR2 YSLEER. The length of the CDR3 is 15 residues. V lost 0 bases and J lost 5, with 13 bases in between. The DNA of the CDR3 is TGCGCCAGCAGCCAAGATAAGCGCAGCAATTATGGCTACACCTTC. This encodes CASSQDKRSNYGYTF.

This chain uses TRBV9 with TRBJ1-5; D is unresolved. The V and J ends lost 3 bases and 5 bases respectively, with 15 bases between them. Germline assignment: CDR1 SGDLS and CDR2 YYNGEE. This CDR3 comprises 15 residues. The chain's CDR3 is CASSGGPGSYQPQHF. In DNA, the CDR3 is TGTGCCAGCAGCGGTGGGCCCGGATCCTATCAGCCCCAGCATTTT.

The chain uses TRBV12-5 and TRBJ2-3; 8 positions agree with TRBD2. CDR3 size: 17 residues. V was clipped by 4 bases and J by 2 bases; unmatched bases: 11. Germline V gives CDR1 LGHNT, CDR2 FRNRAP. The CDR3 DNA sequence: TGTGCTAGTGGTTCCCAGCGGGAGTATCGCGTCACAGATACGCAGTATTTT. This codes for CASGSQREYRVTDTQYF.

The CDR3 protein is CASRGSTARNNYGYTF. The CDR3 DNA follows: TGCGCCAGCAGGGGCTCGACGGCGAGAAACAACTATGGCTACACCTTC. This chain uses TRBV10-2 with TRBJ1-2; D is unclear. Germline CDR1 WSHSY, CDR2 SAAADI. The CDR3 extends over 16 amino acids. V was trimmed by 6 bases and J by 2 bases, leaving 19 bases between them.

The chain recombines TRBV4-3 with TRBJ1-4; D remains ambiguous. The germline CDR1 and CDR2 sequences are LGHNA and YSLEER. V shed 0 bases and J shed 5 bases, with 13 bases lying between them. This CDR3 is built from 16 residues. This CDR3 reads CASSQDLRLQNEKLFF. As DNA, the CDR3 is TGCGCCAGCAGCCAAGATTTGCGGCTACAAAATGAAAAACTGTTTTTT.

The chain is built from TRBV15 and TRBJ1-1, with 12 nucleotides matching TRBD1. This CDR3 spans 17 amino acids. With V trimmed by 0 bases and J by 7 bases, 9 bases remained unmatched. Germline-derived CDR1 and CDR2 are LNHNV and YYDKDF (reference sequence). The DNA for the CDR3 is TGTGCCACCAGCAGAGATACGGGACAGGGGGCCCTAGTTGAAGCTTTCTTT. Encoded protein: CATSRDTGQGALVEAFF.

The rearrangement joins TRBV10-3 to TRBJ2-1; TRBD2 might be the D (6 bases). This CDR3 is 11 amino acids long. From germline, CDR1 is ENHRY and CDR2 SYGVKD. Between the trimmed V and J ends, which lost 8 bases and 5 bases, there was a span of 7 bases. The CDR3 protein is CAIGGNNEQFF. The CDR3 DNA reads as TGTGCCATCGGGGGGAACAATGAGCAGTTCTTC.

This clone was seen only once. V usage is TRBV7-2 and J usage is TRBJ1-5; 8 nucleotides agree with TRBD1. The V and J ends lost 5 bases and 5 bases, in that order; junction bases with no gene match: 11. This CDR3 is built from 16 residues. Looked up from germline, CDR1 is SGHTA and CDR2 is FQGNSA. The CDR3: CASSERDRGAHQPQHF. The CDR3 bases are TGTGCCAGCAGCGAGAGAGACAGGGGAGCACATCAGCCCCAGCATTTT.

The gene calls are TRBV10-3 and TRBJ2-1; TRBD2 agrees at 7 bases. Germline V gives CDR1 ENHRY, CDR2 SYGVKD. The CDR3 extends over 15 amino acids. The trim removed 11 bases at V and 0 bases at J, leaving 10 bases unmatched. CDR3 in DNA: TGTGCCGTCGGAGCGGGAACAAGCTCCTACAATGAGCAGTTCTTC. Its protein is CAVGAGTSSYNEQFF.

The chain combines TRBV30 with TRBJ1-1, with D possibly TRBD1 on 6 matching bases. The CDR3 is 16 amino acids. The germline V and J ends were trimmed by 3 bases and 1 base, with 18 bases remaining between them. Germline CDR1 and CDR2: GTSNPN and SVGIG (reference sequence). DNA of the CDR3: TGTGCCTGGAGCTGGGGACAAGGGTGGGGGAACACTGAAGCTTTCTTT. Its protein product is CAWSWGQGWGNTEAFF. Supplemented by reference TRBV30 and TRBJ1-1, the full variable domain reads SQTIHQWPATLVQPVGSPLSLECTVEGTSNPNLYWYRQAAGRGLQLLFYSVGIGQISSEVPQNLSASRPQDRQFILSSKKLLLSDSGFYLCAWSWGQGWGNTEAFFGQGTRLTVV.

V gene TRBV18 combines with J gene TRBJ2-1; 11 bases line up with TRBD2. The CDR3 length is 16 residues. In germline, CDR1 is KGHSH, CDR2 LQKENI. J lost 5 bases, V lost 4 bases, and 7 bases had no gene match. CDR3 protein: CASSHPGTSGHNEQFF. Here the CDR3 DNA reads TGTGCCAGCTCACACCCCGGGACTAGCGGTCACAATGAGCAGTTCTTC.

This clone was detected only once. The V call is TRBV5-8, the J call TRBJ2-7; 7 positions agree with TRBD1. With V trimmed by 1 base and J by 1 base, 8 bases remained unmatched. Germline CDR1 SGHTS, CDR2 YDEGEE. The CDR3 spans 16 residues. CDR3 in amino acids: CASSLSKTGPSYEQYV. The DNA of the CDR3 is TGTGCCAGCAGCTTGTCTAAGACAGGGCCATCCTACGAGCAGTACGTC.

This clone appeared a single time. V is TRBV11-2 and J is TRBJ1-1; D might be TRBD1 (6 bases). CDR1 and CDR2 from the germline V gene are SGHAT and FQNNGV. The CDR3 runs 18 residues. The V and J ends lost 2 bases and 1 base respectively, with 20 bases between them. CDR3: CASSLPRAQGYSNTEAFF. CDR3 nucleotide sequence: TGTGCCAGCAGCTTACCAAGGGCGCAGGGGTATTCGAACACTGAAGCTTTCTTT.

The rearrangement links TRBV7-2 to TRBJ2-2; 8 bases line up with TRBD1. Looked up from germline, CDR1 is SGHTA and CDR2 is FQGNSA. This CDR3 region has 16 residues. Germline trimming cut 2 bases from V and 0 bases from J; bases unmatched to any gene: 2. CDR3 nucleotide sequence: TGTGCCAGCAGCTTACCAGGGGGCGCGAACACCGGGGAGCTGTTTTTT. Residues: CASSLPGGANTGELFF.

The genes are TRBV7-9 and TRBJ2-4; TRBD1 matches at 7 bases. This CDR3 contains 15 residues. Germline-derived CDR1 and CDR2 are SEHNR and FQNEAQ (reference sequence). The V gene end was trimmed by 3 bases and the J gene end by 7 bases; junction bases not matched to a gene: 9. The DNA of the CDR3 is TGTGCCAGCAGCTTCAGAACAGGGGTAGGGAACATTCAGTACTTC. Residues: CASSFRTGVGNIQYF.

The V and J genes are TRBV6-5 and TRBJ1-1; no definite D call. This CDR3 has 15 residues. Per germline, CDR1 MNHEY and CDR2 SVGAGI. V lost 2 bases and J 1 base, leaving 11 bases between the germline ends. The CDR3 sequence: CASSYDGSANTEAFF. The CDR3 DNA reads as TGTGCCAGCAGTTACGACGGCAGCGCGAACACTGAAGCTTTCTTT.

This chain joins TRBV2 and TRBJ1-5; D possibly corresponds to TRBD1 (6 bases). Deletions cut 3 bases from V and 6 bases from J, with 15 bases between. This CDR3 region has 15 residues. CDR1 SNHLY and CDR2 FYNNEI come from the germline V gene. The DNA of the CDR3 is TGTGCCAGCAGTGAGGGGGCGAGAGGCGGTCAGCCCCAGCATTTT. Its protein product is CASSEGARGGQPQHF.

In DNA form, the CDR3 reads TGTGCCAGTACCCCCTCAGCGGGCTACTACAATGAGCAGTTCTTC. The encoded protein is CASTPSAGYYNEQFF. The chain recombines TRBV19 with TRBJ2-1, with a weak D call TRBD2 (6 bases). V was trimmed by 7 bases and J by 3 bases, leaving 16 bases between them. CDR3 length: 15 amino acids. The germline gives CDR1 LNHDA, CDR2 SQIVND (reference sequence).

The chain combines TRBV7-9 with TRBJ2-1; 12 positions agree with TRBD2. The CDR3 covers 16 residues. V shed 4 bases, J shed 7 bases, and the junction held 8 bases outside the gene matches. Per germline, CDR1 SEHNR and CDR2 FQNEAQ (reference sequence). The CDR3 spells CASSSKTSGRENEQFF. The DNA for the CDR3 is TGTGCCAGCAGCTCTAAGACTAGCGGGAGAGAGAATGAGCAGTTCTTC.

The chain couples TRBV7-9 to TRBJ2-2; possibly TRBD1 for D (5 bases). The germline V gene encodes CDR1 SEHNR and CDR2 FQNEAQ (reference sequence). The CDR3 is made up of 15 amino acids. V was shortened by 6 bases and J by 2 bases, with 13 bases between the two germline ends. CDR3 nucleotides: TGTGCCAGCAGGACAGAAGGGATCAACACCGGGGAGCTGTTTTTT. Protein product: CASRTEGINTGELFF. The variable domain in full, completed from reference TRBV7-9 and TRBJ2-2, reads DTGVSQNPRHKITKRGQNVTFRCDPISEHNRLYWYRQTLGQGPEFLTYFQNEAQLEKSRLLSDRFSAERPKGSFSTLEIQRTEQGDSAMYLCASRTEGINTGELFFGEGSRLTVL.

The chain employs TRBV29-1 and TRBJ1-1; 7 positions match TRBD1. In germline, CDR1 is SQVTM, CDR2 ANQGSEA. This CDR3 spans 14 amino acids. The ends lost 4 bases at V and 1 base at J; junction bases unmatched: 6. The CDR3 DNA sequence: TGCAGCGTTGGTGTTGGGACAGCGAACACTGAAGCTTTCTTT. Translating it yields CSVGVGTANTEAFF.